The 32 T cell receptor beta chains in this list originate from one sample, sequenced in a study of T cell responses to AZD1222 COVID-19 vaccine. This table comes from immunoSEQ multiplex PCR, and its TCRdb copy is limited to in-frame clones, with some not included. Of 120,000 or so clones in the sample, about 93% were seen once. The source material was peripheral blood, sampled 28 days after the second AZD1222 dose. The receptors were gathered from an adult who received the AZD1222 COVID-19 vaccine.

The chain recombines TRBV6-4 with TRBJ2-2; D is possibly TRBD2 (6 bases). Trimming took 3 bases from V and 6 from J, leaving 20 bases between them. Germline CDR1 reads MRHNA; CDR2 reads SNTAGT. The CDR3 consists of 17 residues. The CDR3, as DNA: TGTGCCAGCAGTGAATACGGTGCGGGGTCTCGCCCCGGGGAGCTGTTTTTT. It encodes CASSEYGAGSRPGELFF.

The chain links TRBV19 to TRBJ1-2; possibly TRBD1 for D (6 bases). V was cut by 8 bases and J by 4 bases, with 8 bases left in between. Germline V gene data show CDR1 as LNHDA and CDR2 as SQIVND (reference sequence). The CDR3 totals 11 residues. The CDR3 here is CASRTAYGYTF. The CDR3 DNA reads as TGTGCCAGTCGGACAGCCTATGGCTACACCTTC.

The genes are TRBV25-1 and TRBJ1-3; D gene unclear. Per germline, CDR1 MGHDK and CDR2 SYGVNS. This CDR3 region has 13 residues. The germline V and J ends were trimmed by 3 bases and 3 bases, with 6 bases remaining between them. The chain's CDR3 is CASSEINGNTIYF. DNA for the CDR3: TGTGCCAGCAGTGAGATTAATGGAAACACCATATATTTT.

The V and J genes are TRBV7-8 and TRBJ1-2; TRBD1 might be the D (6 bases). The CDR3 spans 16 residues. The germline V gene has CDR1 SGHVS and CDR2 FQNEAQ. Trimming removed 2 bases from V and 8 bases from J, with 21 bases in between. CDR3 sequence (DNA): TGTGCCAGCAGCTTACCTATGGTGGACAGCTTTCGAGGCTACACCTTC. Amino acid sequence: CASSLPMVDSFRGYTF.

V usage is TRBV19 and J usage is TRBJ1-3; D may be TRBD1 (5 bases). Germline V lookup: CDR1 LNHDA, CDR2 SQIVND (reference sequence). Between the trimmed V and J ends, which lost 0 bases and 2 bases, there was a span of 20 bases. The CDR3 spans 19 residues. CDR3 amino acids: CASSIDWPGEGTAGNTIYF. In DNA, the CDR3 is TGTGCCAGTAGTATAGATTGGCCGGGGGAAGGGACGGCTGGAAACACCATATATTTT.

This clone appeared once. The chain couples TRBV5-6 to TRBJ1-1; 8 bases line up with TRBD1. The V gene's germline CDR1 is SGHDT and CDR2 YYEEEE. J was trimmed by 5 bases and V by 2 bases; bases with no gene match: 8. This CDR3 comprises 15 residues. CDR3 loop: CASSFLGQGGTEAFF. As DNA, the CDR3 is TGTGCCAGCAGCTTTCTAGGACAGGGAGGAACTGAAGCTTTCTTT.

This chain joins TRBV6-1 and TRBJ2-1; tentatively, D is TRBD1 (6 bases). Germline V gene sequence: CDR1 MNHNS, CDR2 SASEGT. V was cut by 1 base and J by 4 bases, with 11 bases left in between. This CDR3 has 15 residues. The CDR3 DNA follows: TGTGCCAGCAGTGAAGGGACAGCCCATTACAATGAGCAGTTCTTC. This gives the protein CASSEGTAHYNEQFF.

The DNA for the CDR3 is TGCGCCAGCAGCTTATCAGGGGGGAACACCGGGGAGCTGTTTTTT. It encodes CASSLSGGNTGELFF. The chain carries TRBV5-1 and TRBJ2-2; 7 bases are shared with TRBD1. The V gene end was trimmed by 2 bases and the J gene end by 1 base; junction bases not matched to a gene: 2. Germline assignment: CDR1 SGHRS and CDR2 YFSETQ. The CDR3 loop spans 15 amino acids.

The CDR3: CASSFKREKLFF. The CDR3 coding sequence is TGTGCCAGCAGTTTTAAACGGGAAAAACTGTTTTTT. This chain uses TRBV28 with TRBJ1-4; the D is unclear. The CDR3 contains 12 residues. Trimming shortened V by 3 bases and J by 8 bases, and 7 bases separated the two germline ends. Germline assignment: CDR1 MDHEN and CDR2 SYDVKM.

The rearrangement links TRBV6-2 or TRBV6-3 to TRBJ2-7; D call uncertain. Trimming cost V 4 bases and J 3 bases, with 4 bases left between them. Germline CDR1 is MNHEY and CDR2 is SVGEGT. The CDR3 runs 11 residues. In DNA form, the CDR3 reads TGTGCCAGCAGTTTTGACTACGAGCAGTACTTC. It is translated as CASSFDYEQYF.

J is TRBJ1-2 and V is TRBV7-9; no clear D. The CDR3 is 12 amino acids. Germline V CDR1 and CDR2: SEHNR, FQNEAQ (reference sequence). V lost 5 bases and J lost 3, with 7 bases in between. The CDR3 here is CASSPGDYGYTF. CDR3 DNA: TGTGCCAGCAGCCCTGGGGACTATGGCTACACCTTC. The full variable domain, its missing parts supplied by reference TRBV7-9 and TRBJ1-2, is DTGVSQNPRHKITKRGQNVTFRCDPISEHNRLYWYRQTLGQGPEFLTYFQNEAQLEKSRLLSDRFSAERPKGSFSTLEIQRTEQGDSAMYLCASSPGDYGYTFGSGTRLTVV.

The chain couples TRBV20-1 to TRBJ2-1; the match to TRBD2 covers 9 bases. The germline V gene encodes CDR1 DFQATT and CDR2 SNEGSKA (reference sequence). Trimming took 3 bases from V and 9 from J; bases not matched to a gene: 9. The CDR3 loop spans 14 amino acids. The CDR3 sequence: CSASFAGGPGEQFF. The CDR3 nucleotides read TGCAGTGCTAGTTTCGCGGGAGGGCCCGGTGAGCAGTTCTTC.

The chain couples TRBV15 to TRBJ2-7; D is unresolved. The V end lost 0 bases, the J end lost 1 base, and 16 bases lay between the germline ends. The CDR3 has 17 residues. Per the germline V gene, CDR1 is LNHNV and CDR2 is YYDKDF (reference sequence). As DNA, the CDR3 is TGTGCCACCAGCAGAGATGGTAGACTCACCGCTTCCTACGAGCAGTACTTC. Protein product: CATSRDGRLTASYEQYF.

The chain links TRBV19 to TRBJ2-5; 10 bases agree with TRBD2. The ends lost 4 bases at V and 5 bases at J; junction bases unmatched: 16. Germline CDR1 is LNHDA and CDR2 is SQIVND (reference sequence). This CDR3 is 18 amino acids long. CDR3 bases: TGTGCCAGTAGTACCAGGGGAACTAGCGGGATCCGAGGGGAGACCCAGTACTTC. Protein sequence: CASSTRGTSGIRGETQYF.

The rearrangement uses TRBV6-5 and TRBJ1-4; 7 nucleotides match TRBD1. Germline CDR1 is MNHEY and CDR2 is SVGAGI. V gave up 5 bases and J gave up 7 bases; unmatched junction bases: 7. The CDR3 runs 14 residues. The CDR3 region has the DNA TGTGCCAGCAGTCCCGACAGGGCGTCTGAAAAACTGTTTTTT. It is translated as CASSPDRASEKLFF.

The chain uses TRBV5-1 and TRBJ1-6, with D hard to call. Germline CDR1 and CDR2: SGHRS and YFSETQ. This CDR3 comprises 15 residues. Trimming cost V 0 bases and J 8 bases, with 12 bases left between them. The CDR3 here is CASSLEETTYSPLHF. CDR3 DNA: TGCGCCAGCAGCTTGGAGGAGACAACTTATTCACCCCTCCACTTT.

The V and J genes are TRBV3-1 (or the pseudogene TRBV3-2) and TRBJ2-2, with 14 bases matching TRBD2. This CDR3 contains 20 residues. Germline assignment: CDR1 LGHDT and CDR2 YNNKEL (reference sequence). J lost 4 bases, V lost 4 bases, and 14 bases had no gene match. CDR3 residues: CASSPEVRTSGRRGTGELFF. The CDR3 DNA reads as TGTGCCAGCAGCCCAGAGGTACGGACTAGCGGGAGGAGGGGCACCGGGGAGCTGTTTTTT.

The V gene is TRBV7-3, the J gene TRBJ2-1, with 7 bases fitting TRBD2. J was trimmed by 4 bases and V by 0 bases; bases with no gene match: 3. This CDR3 has 15 residues. Per germline, CDR1 SGHTA and CDR2 FQGTGA. Here the CDR3 DNA reads TGTGCCAGCAGCTTAACGGCGGGAGAGTACAATGAGCAGTTCTTC. It translates to CASSLTAGEYNEQFF.

J is TRBJ2-5 and V is TRBV29-1, with D perhaps matching TRBD2 (5 bases). Trimming shortened V by 4 bases and J by 4 bases, and 10 bases separated the two germline ends. This CDR3 is 12 amino acids long. Germline V lookup: CDR1 SQVTM, CDR2 ANQGSEA. CDR3: CSVGAGGETQYF. DNA for the CDR3: TGCAGCGTTGGGGCTGGAGGAGAGACCCAGTACTTC.

The CDR3, as DNA: TGCGCCAGCAGCTTGGATGGGACAGGGCTACGTGGGCAGTACTTC. Translated, it gives CASSLDGTGLRGQYF. This chain uses TRBV5-1 with TRBJ2-7; 9 nucleotides agree with TRBD1. The germline gives CDR1 SGHRS, CDR2 YFSETQ. Trimming at V came to 0 bases and at J to 9 bases, leaving 10 bases not matched to a gene. The CDR3 covers 15 residues. The full variable domain, with the rest looked up from reference TRBV5-1 and TRBJ2-7, is KAGVTQTPRYLIKTRGQQVTLSCSPISGHRSVSWYQQTPGQGLQFLFEYFSETQRNKGNFPGRFSGRQFSNSRSEMNVSTLELGDSALYLCASSLDGTGLRGQYFGPGTRLTVT.

The chain recombines TRBV4-1 with TRBJ1-6; 12 bases are shared with TRBD1. V gave up 4 bases and J gave up 10 bases; unmatched junction bases: 14. The CDR3 is made up of 18 amino acids. Germline V gives CDR1 MGHRA, CDR2 YSYEKL. The DNA for the CDR3 is TGCGCCAGCAGCCTCACCCCGGGACAGGGGGCGTTAGTGTCACCCCTCCACTTT. Translated, it gives CASSLTPGQGALVSPLHF.

This chain links TRBV12-3 or TRBV12-4 with TRBJ1-2; 7 bases are a match to TRBD1. J was trimmed by 6 bases and V by 2 bases; bases with no gene match: 3. This CDR3 has 13 residues. The CDR3 loop reads CASSLFTGDGYTF. CDR3 DNA sequence: TGTGCCAGCAGTTTATTCACAGGGGATGGCTACACCTTC.

The rearrangement joins TRBV27 to TRBJ1-5, with D unresolved. CDR1 and CDR2 (germline): MNHEY, SMNVEV (reference sequence). The V and J ends lost 7 bases and 1 base respectively, with 11 bases between them. This CDR3 is built from 14 residues. Here the CDR3 reads CASKRSSSNQPQHF. The CDR3 region has the DNA TGTGCCAGCAAACGGTCGTCGAGCAATCAGCCCCAGCATTTT.

The chain combines TRBV12-5 with TRBJ1-4; 10 nucleotides align to TRBD1. V trimming: 2 bases; J trimming: 8 bases; junction bases outside the gene matches: 11. The germline V gene encodes CDR1 LGHNT and CDR2 FRNRAP. This CDR3 has 17 amino acids. In DNA form, the CDR3 reads TGTGCTAGTGGTTTGAGCAGACAGGGGGCGCTTTGGGAAAAACTGTTTTTT. Residues: CASGLSRQGALWEKLFF.

The chain employs TRBV4-1 and TRBJ1-4, with TRBD1 identical over 8 bases. The CDR3 is 15 residues long. J was trimmed by 7 bases and V by 4 bases; bases with no gene match: 8. CDR1 and CDR2 from the germline V gene are MGHRA and YSYEKL. CDR3 DNA sequence: TGCGCCAGCAGCCGCCTGACAGGGGAGGGTGAAAAACTGTTTTTT. Its protein product is CASSRLTGEGEKLFF.

This chain connects TRBV7-9 to TRBJ2-1, with D maybe TRBD2 (6 bases). The CDR3 contains 16 residues. Trimming cost V 3 bases and J 12 bases, with 24 bases left between them. CDR1 and CDR2 from the germline V gene are SEHNR and FQNEAQ (reference sequence). DNA of the CDR3: TGTGCCAGCAGCTTGTTCGGGAATGGAGGAGGGCGTCGGCAGTTCTTC. Its translation: CASSLFGNGGGRRQFF.

The chain has TRBV24-1 and TRBJ1-5; 7 nucleotides match TRBD1. With V trimmed by 10 bases and J by 6 bases, 2 bases remained unmatched. The CDR3 loop spans 11 amino acids. Germline V lookup: CDR1 KGHDR, CDR2 SFDVKD. This chain's CDR3 is CATGTVQPQHF. In nucleotides, the CDR3 is TGTGCCACAGGGACAGTTCAGCCCCAGCATTTT.

The chain carries TRBV7-6 and TRBJ2-3; D is ambiguous. The CDR3 has 16 residues. CDR1 and CDR2 (germline): SGHVS, FNYEAQ. The ends were cut back, 1 base at V and 6 bases at J, with 17 bases in the middle. Written as DNA, the CDR3 is TGTGCCAGCAGCTTAGATTGGAGTGGAGCTAAGGATACGCAGTATTTT. This gives the protein CASSLDWSGAKDTQYF.

A single count supports this clone. The rearrangement joins TRBV6-5 to TRBJ2-5, with D unclear. CDR1 is MNHEY, CDR2 SVGAGI, per germline. The CDR3 has 14 amino acids. V lost 0 bases, J lost 2 bases, and 7 bases lay in between. The CDR3 nucleotides read TGTGCCAGCAGTTACTCGTTCGGGCAAGAGACCCAGTACTTC. Translation: CASSYSFGQETQYF.

The chain recombines TRBV4-3 with TRBJ2-3; the match to TRBD1 covers 10 bases. The trim removed 4 bases at V and 4 bases at J, leaving 2 bases unmatched. CDR1 and CDR2 from the germline V gene are LGHNA and YSLEER. The CDR3 totals 14 residues. The CDR3 loop is CASSPGQGADTQYF. CDR3 nucleotide sequence: TGCGCCAGCAGCCCCGGACAGGGGGCAGATACGCAGTATTTT.

The chain couples TRBV6-5 to TRBJ1-1; 8 nucleotides align to TRBD1. There are 15 residues in the CDR3. Germline V CDR1 and CDR2: MNHEY, SVGAGI. J lost 5 bases, V lost 7 bases, and 12 bases had no gene match. CDR3 nucleotide sequence: TGTGCCAGCACCCCGACAGGGGCATGGTATACTGAAGCTTTCTTT. Translating gives CASTPTGAWYTEAFF.

This clone appeared once. The chain uses TRBV7-9 and TRBJ1-2; no firm D call. Germline V lookup: CDR1 SEHNR, CDR2 FQNEAQ (reference sequence). Trimming shortened V by 5 bases and J by 4 bases, and 11 bases separated the two germline ends. The CDR3 totals 13 residues. CDR3 nucleotide sequence: TGTGCCAGCAGCCGCGACGCGCTCTATGGCTACACCTTC. Protein: CASSRDALYGYTF.